A selection of T cell receptor beta chains follows, all from one sample in a study of identical twins. Each CDR3 protein gets one entry after TCRdb re-called the 5' RACE reads with MiXCR. The sample shows 1.5 million to 2 million distinct CDR3 sequences, roughly a third of them seen only once. Source material: cord blood. The receptors derive from a newborn girl in good health. CDR3s leave out the opening cysteine and the closing phenylalanine or tryptophan. Not all rows give a size; the values are once, few, many and, for expanded clones, a class.

>TRBV5-1|few
ASSQTGPNTEAF
>TRBV7-2|.
ASSLGGRGSHEKLF
>TRBV29-1|many
SARSADNYGYT
>TRBV12-3/TRBV12-4|few
ASSLLGTRNTEAF
>TRBV5-1|.
ASSGLSGGYTHTQY
>TRBV7-9|.
ASSRPGTGDGYT
>TRBV6-6|.
ASSFRQGGEQF
>TRBV24-1|.
ATSDSGFRGISTGELF
>TRBV5-1|few
ASRGQAYTEAF
>TRBV6-5|many
ASSYSRQGGETQY
>TRBV2|.
ASSGASGILRGELF
>TRBV12-3/TRBV12-4|.
ASSADRANSNQPQH
>TRBV13|few
ASSLGGIAYGYT